A single sample is the source of the 11 T cell receptor beta chains below, sequenced in a study of regulatory T cells in long-lasting Graves disease. The TCR beta library used iRepertoire HTBI primers with Arm-PCR amplification of CDR3. MiXCR was run by TCRdb on the multiplex PCR reads, yielding one entry per CDR3 protein. This table holds 300,000 to 500,000 distinct CDR3 sequences, 20% to 25% found once. Time point here: persistent/refractory GD, antithyroid drugs over 5 years with positive TRAb. The TCR library was made from RNA that had been extracted from PBMCs in TRIzol. This sample comprised peripheral blood mononuclear cells (PBMCs), obtained when the disease was refractory, from a patient treated with antithyroid drugs. The receptors originated from a female donor with Graves disease.

This sequence joins TRBV3-1 and TRBJ2-7; 8 bases line up with TRBD2. With V trimmed by 2 bases and J by 2 bases, 8 bases remained unmatched. Germline V CDR1 and CDR2: LGHDT, YNNKEL (reference sequence). CDR3 length: 16 amino acids. The CDR3, as DNA: TGTGCCAGCAGCCAACCGGGACTAGGGGCCACCTACGAGCAGTACTTC. This sequence encodes CASSQPGLGATYEQYF.

This clonotype was counted many times. This sequence joins TRBV7-2 and TRBJ1-1, with TRBD1 matching over 9 bases. Germline V CDR1 and CDR2: SGHTA, FQGNSA. Germline trimming cut 6 bases from V and 11 bases from J; bases unmatched to any gene: 10. This CDR3 is built from 13 residues. CDR3 sequence reads: CASRLTRTGEAFF. As DNA, the CDR3 is TGTGCCAGCAGACTTACTAGGACAGGGGAGGCTTTCTTT.

This clonotype was seen a single time. This sequence may be a read error, since a much larger clone differs from it by one base. The rearrangement joins TRBV7-2 to TRBJ2-7, with D tentatively TRBD2 (6 bases). The CDR3 has 18 residues. CDR1 and CDR2 from the germline V gene are SGHTA and FQGNSA. The DNA for the CDR3 is TGTGTCAGCAGCTTAGAGCTCTTTCCGGGAGTGGGTTCGGAGGAGCAGTACTTC. Protein product: CVSSLELFPGVGSEEQYF.

This clonotype has at least ten counts. The chain combines TRBV30 with TRBJ1-3; D remains ambiguous. The CDR3 loop spans 11 amino acids. Trimming cost V 5 bases and J 1 base, with 3 bases left between them. CDR1 and CDR2 (germline): GTSNPN, SVGIG (reference sequence). For the CDR3, the DNA is TGTGCCTGGGGGTCTGGAAACACCATATATTTT. It is translated as CAWGSGNTIYF. The full variable domain, completed using reference TRBV30 and TRBJ1-3, is SQTIHQWPATLVQPVGSPLSLECTVEGTSNPNLYWYRQAAGRGLQLLFYSVGIGQISSEVPQNLSASRPQDRQFILSSKKLLLSDSGFYLCAWGSGNTIYFGEGSWLTVV.

In its sample, this clonotype was seen a few times. V gene TRBV6-5 combines with J gene TRBJ2-7, with TRBD2 as a possible D gene (6 bases). With 3 bases removed from V and 4 bases from J, the gap between germline ends came to 13 bases. CDR3 length: 14 residues. The V gene's germline CDR1 is MNHEY and CDR2 SVGAGI. In DNA, the CDR3 is TGTGCCAGCAGTTATGCCGTGGAGGGATACGAGCAGTACTTC. Translating gives CASSYAVEGYEQYF.

The chain links TRBV5-1 to TRBJ2-2, with D tentatively TRBD2 (6 bases). The germline V gene has CDR1 SGHRS and CDR2 YFSETQ. The CDR3 is 14 amino acids. Trimming removed 3 bases at V and 7 bases at J, with 13 bases between. The CDR3 DNA sequence: TGCGCCAGCAGCTGGGACTTCTGGAGCGGGGAGCTGTTTTTT. Amino acids: CASSWDFWSGELFF.

This clonotype appeared a few times. The V call is TRBV4-3, the J call TRBJ2-3; 7 positions match TRBD2. This CDR3 is 15 amino acids long. Germline lookup yields CDR1 LGHNA and CDR2 YSLEER. The V gene end was trimmed by 1 base and the J gene end by 3 bases; junction bases not matched to a gene: 4. CDR3 nucleotides: TGCGCCAGCAGCCAAGGGGGACTACGAACAGATACGCAGTATTTT. It encodes CASSQGGLRTDTQYF.

The chain links TRBV5-1 to TRBJ2-2; 7 positions match TRBD1. The CDR3 sequence is 15 residues long. The germline V gene encodes CDR1 SGHRS and CDR2 YFSETQ. V shed 4 bases and J 6 bases; nucleotides not matched to a gene: 9. CDR3 DNA sequence: TGCGCCAGCAGCCCCGGGACAGAGACCTCCGGGGAGCTGTTTTTT. Its protein product is CASSPGTETSGELFF.

The genes are TRBV29-1 and TRBJ2-7, with D possibly matching TRBD1 (5 bases). V was trimmed by 7 bases and J by 4 bases, leaving 20 bases between them. Germline CDR1 is SQVTM and CDR2 is ANQGSEA. This CDR3 has 14 amino acids. CDR3 amino acids: CSAQTLGAGYEQYF. CDR3 bases: TGCAGCGCTCAAACTTTAGGGGCAGGATACGAGCAGTACTTC.

In its sample, this clonotype was seen many times. The CDR3 DNA reads as TGTGCCAGCAGCCCAGCACAAGAGACCCAGTACTTC. Its protein is CASSPAQETQYF. The rearrangement joins TRBV18 to TRBJ2-5, with no clear D. CDR3 length: 12 amino acids. Germline CDR1 is KGHSH and CDR2 is LQKENI. V gave up 8 bases and J gave up 2 bases, with 9 bases separating them.

This clonotype was seen a handful of times. The chain is built from TRBV10-3 and TRBJ1-5; 10 nucleotides line up with TRBD1. The V segment lost 5 bases and the J segment 2 bases; nucleotides outside the gene matches: 6. Germline-derived CDR1 and CDR2 are ENHRY and SYGVKD. The CDR3 is 16 residues long. Written as DNA, the CDR3 is TGTGCCATCAGTAAGACAGGGGGCCGAGGCAATCAGCCCCAGCATTTT. Its protein is CAISKTGGRGNQPQHF.